This TCR beta chain was found in a study of tumour-infiltrating T cells in Burkitt lymphoma. Background on the study: Survival, overall and progression-free, tracked with productive clonality.

Produced via immunoSEQ multiplex PCR; TCRdb's table is partial and in-frame only. The sample lists about 2,200 clones; roughly 14% were seen once. This sequence was found in a human donor with Burkitt lymphoma. The sequenced material came from tumor tissue.

The DNA for the CDR3 is TGTGCCAGCAGCCGAATAACGAGGGGACACTTTTACAATGAGCAGTTCTTC. The encoded protein is CASSRITRGHFYNEQFF. The chain carries TRBV7-9 and TRBJ2-1, with D perhaps matching TRBD1 (6 bases). Trimming removed 5 bases from V and 4 bases from J, with 21 bases in between. Germline CDR1 reads SEHNR; CDR2 reads FQNEAQ (reference sequence). The CDR3 loop spans 17 amino acids.